This T cell receptor (beta chain) was recorded in a study of T-cell reconstitution after alpha-beta-depleted transplantation in children (dated by TCRdb to the mid-2010s). Study-wide context: Using TCR repertoire profiling, the study quantitatively followed how T-cell immune reconstitution unfolded in children after TCRalphabeta/CD19-depleted allogeneic hematopoietic cell transplantation. Points the paper makes about the study in general: The apparently early alphabetaT-cell count recovery about two months after transplant was reportedly dependent on only several hundred rapidly expanded clones derived from non-depleted graft cells. In some patients, the high TCRbeta diversity seen at day 60 was put down to recipient T cells and intrathymic progenitors that had survived conditioning. Hyperexpanded clone frequencies declined over subsequent months; after one year, T-cell counts and TCRbeta diversity were mostly attributed to newly produced T cells.

Taken from cysteine to phenylalanine, the CDR3 has 16 residues. Of the read, only the CDR3 DNA is kept; its 48 bases are in frame from base 1. V and J are trimmed by 2 bases and 3 bases, and the gene matches miss 8 bases of the junction. For CDR1 and CDR2, the germline V gene (reference sequence) lists SEHNR and FQNEAQ. Library prep was done by PCR. The sample was run on an Illumina HiSeq 2500. TCR library preparation used molecular barcoding, with unique molecular identifiers applied to normalize quantification of the TCRbeta repertoire. TCRdb passed the public sequencing reads through fastp at Q25 and MiXCR, retaining productive beta sequences. Each record represents a unique CDR3 protein, reported with the most common genes and DNA among its rows. The sample table holds under 7,000 distinct CDR3 sequences, of which roughly 14% were seen once. The ten most abundant clones make up about 6.5% of the sample.

This clonotype was counted once. This receptor's antigen is unknown. No per-base quality is available; no much larger clone lies one base away. A single read offers scant evidence. The treatment or condition label, read with the paper, signifies: allogeneic hematopoietic cell transplantation with graft depleted of TCRalphabeta T cells and CD19 B cells. The transplant recipients were children given TCRalphabeta/CD19-depleted allogeneic hematopoietic cell grafts. The clonotype was recovered from a boy between 5 and 17 years old with acute lymphoblastic leukemia, due to receive a stem cell transplant. The sequencing here drew on PBMCs, taken before TCRalphabeta/CD19-depleted stem cell transplant. Recombination joined TRBV7-9 with TRBJ2-3; 7 of the junction bases match TRBD2. The DNA sequence is given as TGTGCCAGCAGCTTATTGCTAGCGGCGACAACAGATACGCAGTATTTT. This gives the protein CASSLLLAATTDTQYF.